These 27 T cell receptor beta chains were all obtained from the same sample, sequenced in a study of patients and donors after allogeneic stem cell transplantation. TCRdb redid the calling of the RT-PCR reads with MiXCR, one entry per CDR3 protein. The table shows 920,000 or so distinct CDR3 sequences, with 18% occurring only once. Specimen: blood, either unsorted or a sorted T cell fraction (not recorded which). The receptors were gathered from a human donor who was either an allogeneic HSCT recipient or a stem cell or donor lymphocyte infusion donor (not recorded which). It is not recorded whose cells these are; they may come from a transplant donor.

This clonotype was detected a few times. CDR3 loop: CASSQGVAGGWTGELFF. The CDR3 nucleotides are TGCGCCAGCAGCCAAGGGGTAGCAGGGGGGTGGACCGGGGAGCTGTTTTTT. The chain is built from TRBV4-3 and TRBJ2-2, with a weak D call TRBD1 (7 bases). Germline CDR1 and CDR2: LGHNA and YSLEER. The length of the CDR3 is 17 residues. V was pared by 1 base and J by 5 bases, with 17 bases between.

This clonotype was picked up a small number of times. The rearrangement links TRBV20-1 to TRBJ2-3; 7 bases are a match to TRBD2. The CDR3 is 14 residues long. The germline V gene has CDR1 DFQATT and CDR2 SNEGSKA (reference sequence). J was trimmed by 3 bases and V by 6 bases; bases with no gene match: 9. CDR3: CSARAGGRTDTQYF. In DNA, the CDR3 is TGCAGTGCGCGCGCAGGCGGGAGAACAGATACGCAGTATTTT.

In its sample, this clonotype was seen many times. The chain combines TRBV6-1 with TRBJ1-3; D might be TRBD1 (6 bases). This CDR3 has 13 residues. In germline, CDR1 is MNHNS, CDR2 SASEGT. V was pared by 5 bases and J by 8 bases, with 13 bases between. The CDR3 is CASSPGVGHTIYF. DNA of the CDR3: TGTGCCAGCAGTCCAGGGGTCGGTCACACCATATATTTT.

The chain recombines TRBV2 with TRBJ2-3; maybe TRBD2 (6 bases). Trimming shortened V by 4 bases and J by 2 bases, and 16 bases separated the two germline ends. CDR1 and CDR2 from the germline V gene are SNHLY and FYNNEI. The CDR3 sequence is 16 residues long. The CDR3, as DNA: TGTGCCAGCAGTGGGGGACGGGAGCCCCACACAGATACGCAGTATTTT. Amino acid sequence: CASSGGREPHTDTQYF.

The table lists this clonotype with a count of one. The chain recombines TRBV7-8 with TRBJ1-5; D gene ambiguous. This CDR3 region has 13 residues. The V and J ends lost 5 bases and 9 bases respectively, with 14 bases between them. Germline CDR1 is SGHVS and CDR2 is FQNEAQ. The CDR3 protein is CASSDGNPRPQHF. The CDR3 DNA follows: TGTGCCAGCAGCGACGGAAATCCCAGGCCCCAGCATTTT. The full variable domain, its missing parts supplied by reference TRBV7-8 and TRBJ1-5, is GAGVSQSPRYKVAKRGQDVALRCDPISGHVSLFWYQQALGQGPEFLTYFQNEAQLDKSGLPSDRFFAERPEGSVSTLKIQRTQQEDSAVYLCASSDGNPRPQHFGDGTRLSIL.

The DNA of the CDR3 is TGCGCCAGCAGCCAAGTTTCGCACCGAAACACCGGGGAGCTGTTTTTT. This translates into CASSQVSHRNTGELFF. J is TRBJ2-2 and V is TRBV4-1, with D unclear. V dropped 1 base and J dropped 2 bases, with 11 bases sitting between them. The germline gives CDR1 MGHRA, CDR2 YSYEKL. This CDR3 is 16 amino acids long.

This clonotype was counted only a few times. The chain joins TRBV13 to TRBJ2-7, with D maybe TRBD1 (5 bases). From germline, CDR1 is PRHDT and CDR2 FYEKMQ (reference sequence). There are 15 residues in the CDR3. Trimming stripped 5 bases from V and 0 bases from J, with 14 bases between. CDR3 nucleotide sequence: TGTGCCAGCAGCAGACAAGACAGATACTCCTACGAGCAGTACTTC. Its translation is CASSRQDRYSYEQYF.

This clonotype has just a few counts. The rearrangement links TRBV6-5 to TRBJ2-7, with D possibly matching TRBD2 (7 bases). The CDR3 sequence is 15 residues long. V lost 2 bases to trimming and J lost 4 bases, with 15 bases between them. CDR1 MNHEY and CDR2 SVGAGI come from the germline V gene. CDR3 sequence reads: CASSYGYREGYEQYF. The DNA of the CDR3 is TGTGCCAGCAGTTACGGATACAGGGAGGGTTACGAGCAGTACTTC.

This clonotype was detected a few times. The J gene is TRBJ2-1, the V gene TRBV6-5; TRBD1 might be the D (6 bases). Trimming took 4 bases from V and 2 from J, leaving 12 bases between them. Germline assignment: CDR1 MNHEY and CDR2 SVGAGI. The CDR3 totals 15 residues. CDR3 residues: CASSFGTYTYNEQFF. The CDR3 nucleotides are TGTGCCAGCAGTTTTGGGACATATACCTACAATGAGCAGTTCTTC.

This clonotype was recorded many times. The genes are TRBV4-2 and TRBJ1-1; possibly TRBD1 for D (6 bases). Germline lookup yields CDR1 LGHNA and CDR2 YNFKEQ. The V end was cut by 4 bases, the J end by 3 bases, with 21 bases between. The CDR3 has 17 amino acids. CDR3 bases: TGTGCCAGCAGCCCCCTGGACTGGACAGTAGCCGACACTGAAGCTTTCTTT. Encoded protein: CASSPLDWTVADTEAFF.

V is TRBV4-2 and J is TRBJ2-1; 7 nucleotides line up with TRBD2. V gave up 0 bases and J gave up 7 bases; unmatched junction bases: 18. This CDR3 has 19 amino acids. Germline V gives CDR1 LGHNA, CDR2 YNFKEQ. The CDR3 region is CASSQDWGGGASLDNEQFF. CDR3 coding DNA: TGTGCCAGCAGCCAAGATTGGGGGGGAGGAGCATCACTTGATAATGAGCAGTTCTTC.

The chain couples TRBV6-1 to TRBJ2-7, with a possible D match to TRBD2 (5 bases). Looked up from germline, CDR1 is MNHNS and CDR2 is SASEGT. CDR3 length: 14 residues. Trimming removed 8 bases from V and 0 bases from J, with 14 bases in between. The CDR3 sequence: CASHSARGSYEQYF. CDR3 nucleotide sequence: TGTGCCAGCCATTCTGCACGGGGCTCCTACGAGCAGTACTTC.

This clonotype came up a few times. The chain combines TRBV11-1 with TRBJ1-1; TRBD1 aligns across 12 bases. Germline CDR1 is SGHAT and CDR2 is FQDESV (reference sequence). CDR3 length equals 18 residues. Unmatched junction bases numbered 11, after V lost 6 bases and J lost 0 bases. The DNA for the CDR3 is TGTGCCAGCAGTCGAGGGGGACAGGGGGCGATTATGAACACTGAAGCTTTCTTT. Its translation is CASSRGGQGAIMNTEAFF. The complete variable domain, with remaining parts taken from reference TRBV11-1 and TRBJ1-1, reads EAEVAQSPRYKITEKSQAVAFWCDPISGHATLYWYRQILGQGPELLVQFQDESVVDDSQLPKDRFSAERLKGVDSTLKIQPAELGDSAMYLCASSRGGQGAIMNTEAFFGQGTRLTVV.

CDR3 residues: CASRLGNYGYTF. As DNA, the CDR3 is TGTGCCAGCAGATTGGGGAACTATGGCTACACCTTC. This chain uses TRBV6-6 with TRBJ1-2, with D unclear. Germline V lookup: CDR1 MNHNY, CDR2 SVGAGI (reference sequence). This CDR3 region has 12 residues. V lost 6 bases to trimming and J lost 2 bases, with 7 bases between them.

This clonotype was seen many times. The V call is TRBV11-1, the J call TRBJ2-2; 7 bases fit TRBD1. V shed 3 bases, J shed 4 bases, and the junction held 2 bases outside the gene matches. Germline CDR1 is SGHAT and CDR2 is FQDESV (reference sequence). CDR3 length: 14 residues. CDR3: CASSFRQGTGELFF. The CDR3 DNA follows: TGTGCCAGCAGCTTTAGACAGGGCACCGGGGAGCTGTTTTTT.

Many counts were recorded for this clonotype. The V gene is TRBV20-1, the J gene TRBJ2-1; 11 bases align to TRBD2. CDR1 is DFQATT and CDR2 is SNEGSKA in the germline V gene (reference sequence). V was pared by 2 bases and J by 3 bases, with 3 bases of the junction left unmatched. This CDR3 contains 15 residues. This chain's CDR3 is CSARPTSGNYNEQFF. CDR3 in DNA: TGCAGTGCTAGACCGACTAGCGGGAACTACAATGAGCAGTTCTTC.

This chain joins TRBV9 and TRBJ2-7; D uncertain. Germline V CDR1 and CDR2: SGDLS, YYNGEE. V shed 0 bases and J shed 4 bases, with 8 bases lying between them. This CDR3 has 13 amino acids. CDR3 protein: CASSVEDLYEQYF. CDR3 DNA sequence: TGTGCCAGCAGCGTAGAGGACCTGTACGAGCAGTACTTC.

V usage is TRBV20-1 and J usage is TRBJ1-2, with TRBD1 as a possible D gene (6 bases). There are 15 residues in the CDR3. Germline CDR1 is DFQATT and CDR2 is SNEGSKA (reference sequence). The V and J ends lost 6 bases and 1 base respectively, with 18 bases between them. This chain's CDR3 is CSARGGRLLNYGYTF. DNA of the CDR3: TGCAGTGCCAGGGGCGGTCGATTGCTTAACTATGGCTACACCTTC.

This clonotype was counted only a few times. V is TRBV20-1 and J is TRBJ1-5; tentative D call: TRBD1 (6 bases). The CDR3 spans 16 residues. Trimming removed 1 base from V and 6 bases from J, with 19 bases in between. Germline CDR1 DFQATT, CDR2 SNEGSKA (reference sequence). The CDR3 DNA follows: TGCAGTGCTAGAGGCCTTTCGGAGGGGGGAGCTCAGCCCCAGCATTTT. As protein: CSARGLSEGGAQPQHF.

This clonotype was picked up a small number of times. This chain links TRBV20-1 with TRBJ2-7, with 8 bases matching TRBD1. Trimming cost V 3 bases and J 0 bases; bases outside gene matches: 4. Germline CDR1 reads DFQATT; CDR2 reads SNEGSKA (reference sequence). The CDR3 consists of 14 residues. CDR3 DNA: TGCAGTGCTAGTGGACAGGGAGACTCCTACGAGCAGTACTTC. Protein sequence: CSASGQGDSYEQYF.

This clonotype has a handful of counts. V gene TRBV10-3 combines with J gene TRBJ1-6, with D uncertain. Germline CDR1 reads ENHRY; CDR2 reads SYGVKD. This CDR3 region has 15 residues. V was pared by 6 bases and J by 0 bases, with 9 bases between. The CDR3: CAISLQNSYNSPLHF. DNA for the CDR3: TGTGCCATCAGCCTACAGAACTCCTATAATTCACCCCTCCACTTT.

This clonotype was counted a few times. The J gene is TRBJ2-1, the V gene TRBV3-1; TRBD2 matches 10 bases. The junction had 5 bases not matched to a gene; V was cut back by 1 base and J by 5 bases. CDR1 and CDR2 (germline): LGHDT, YNNKEL (reference sequence). The CDR3 totals 16 residues. CDR3 loop: CASSQVGTSANNEQFF. The CDR3, as DNA: TGTGCCAGCAGCCAAGTTGGGACTAGCGCTAACAATGAGCAGTTCTTC.

This clonotype was detected a few times. The rearrangement uses TRBV7-3 and TRBJ2-1; D ambiguous. The V and J ends lost 3 bases and 4 bases respectively, with 7 bases between them. The CDR3 covers 13 residues. The germline V gene encodes CDR1 SGHTA and CDR2 FQGTGA. CDR3 protein: CASSFTAYNEQFF. The CDR3 DNA reads TGTGCCAGCAGCTTCACAGCTTACAATGAGCAGTTCTTC.

The chain joins TRBV7-9 to TRBJ2-1, with D possibly called TRBD1 or TRBD2 (5 bases each). Trimming left V 6 bases short and J 5 bases short, with 14 bases between. CDR3 size: 14 residues. Germline CDR1 is SEHNR and CDR2 is FQNEAQ (reference sequence). The CDR3 DNA reads TGTGCCAGCAGGCCGCTCGAGGGGAACAATGAGCAGTTCTTC. This gives the protein CASRPLEGNNEQFF.

This chain links TRBV5-1 with TRBJ2-7, with 10 bases aligning to TRBD1. The CDR3 is made up of 16 amino acids. Unmatched junction bases numbered 8, after V lost 4 bases and J lost 1 base. CDR1 is SGHRS and CDR2 is YFSETQ in the germline V gene. CDR3 sequence (DNA): TGCGCCAGCAGCACCATGGCGGGACAGGGGTCCTACGAGCAGTACTTC. It specifies CASSTMAGQGSYEQYF.

A few counts support this clonotype. This rearrangement joins TRBV12-3 or TRBV12-4 to TRBJ2-7; the match to TRBD1 covers 9 bases. Losses at the gene ends were 6 bases for V and 1 base for J; bases not matched to a gene: 4. There are 14 residues in the CDR3. The CDR3 loop reads CASRQGATSYEQYF. In DNA form, the CDR3 reads TGTGCCAGCAGACAGGGGGCTACTTCCTACGAGCAGTACTTC.

This clonotype was counted a few times. The rearrangement uses TRBV20-1 and TRBJ2-3, with 10 bases identical to TRBD2. V lost 1 base and J lost 5; bases outside the gene matches: 9. This CDR3 contains 16 residues. The V gene's germline CDR1 is DFQATT and CDR2 SNEGSKA (reference sequence). The CDR3: CSARALASGSRDTQYF. The DNA of the CDR3 is TGCAGTGCTAGAGCTTTGGCTAGCGGGAGTCGAGATACGCAGTATTTT.